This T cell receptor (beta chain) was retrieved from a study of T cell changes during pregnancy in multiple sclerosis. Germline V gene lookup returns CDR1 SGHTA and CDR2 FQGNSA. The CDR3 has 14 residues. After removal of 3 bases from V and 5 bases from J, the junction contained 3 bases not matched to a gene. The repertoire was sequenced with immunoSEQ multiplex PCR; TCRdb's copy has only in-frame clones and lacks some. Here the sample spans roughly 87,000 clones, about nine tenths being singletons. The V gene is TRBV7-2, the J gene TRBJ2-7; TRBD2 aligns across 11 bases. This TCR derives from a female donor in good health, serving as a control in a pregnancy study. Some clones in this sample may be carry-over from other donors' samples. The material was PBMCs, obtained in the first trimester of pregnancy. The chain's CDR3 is CASSFSGGVDEQYF. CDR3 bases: TGTGCCAGCAGCTTTAGCGGGGGGGTCGACGAGCAGTACTTC.